This T cell receptor (beta chain) was found in a study of CD8 T cells in Susac syndrome. CDR3 length equals 13 residues. V was pared by 5 bases and J by 14 bases, with 17 bases between. Germline CDR1 reads SGHNT; CDR2 reads YYREEE (reference sequence). In Susac syndrome patients, recently defined diagnostic criteria for definite or probable disease were met. Comments on this clonotype: Its antigen remains unidentified.

The RNA input was roughly 0.45 to 1 ug, and it was reverse transcribed with random hexamers. TCRdb reprocessed the immunoSEQ multiplex PCR reads via MiXCR and lists one record per CDR3 protein. The sample consists of about 82,000 distinct CDR3 sequences, approximately 96% of them appearing once. The study's findings and limits: The peak of CD8+ clonal expansion in Susac was seen in TEMRA cells and active patients.

This clonotype was sampled from a human donor with Susac syndrome. The sequenced material came from CD8+ T cells from PBMCs. The chain combines TRBV5-4 with TRBJ1-6; possible D gene TRBD1, 6 bases. The CDR3 loop is CASRTARGESLHF. For the CDR3, the DNA is TGTGCCAGCAGGACCGCCAGGGGCGAATCCCTCCACTTT.